In its sample, the clone carrying this T cell receptor (beta chain) was seen once. Antigen specificity is unknown. The germline gene is not matched at one end of the junction; a read error may be the cause. The sample originates from a study of cytomegalovirus exposure and HLA in healthy donors. Across the study: When 350 to 500 donors were genotyped, over 80% of them were found to fall in the Caucasian-associated ancestry cluster.

Whole-study results and caveats: There were 164 TCR beta chains listed as cytomegalovirus-associated. A later analysis showed HLA-associated TCR beta chains outstripping equally common others in clonal expansion.

The CDR3 is 11 amino acids. Germline CDR1 is SEHNR and CDR2 is FQNEAQ (reference sequence). The primer mix had 60 Vbeta and 13 Jbeta primers. Profiling relied on immunoSEQ multiplex PCR, and the TCRdb table lists in-frame clones only, not all of them. The top ten hold under 3% of the sample, which has around 200,000 clones, approximately 85% seen once. This TCR came from a woman in her fifties or sixties in good health and CMV-seronegative. What was sequenced was PBMCs. The rearrangement links TRBV7-9 to TRBJ1-1, with a possible D match to TRBD1 (5 bases). CDR3 loop: CASSPGGERVF. The CDR3 DNA reads as TGTGCCAGCAGCCCAGGAGGGGAGAGGGTCTTT.